This T cell receptor beta chain was documented in a study of blood T cells in healthy people across ages. Primers used in a second PCR of about 7 to 12 cycles were a sample-barcoded 5' primer and a J-beta primer mix. CDR3-containing paired-end reads numbering at least 2.5 million came from each sample. TCRdb passed the 5' RACE reads through MiXCR, listing each CDR3 protein once. The sample records about 760,000 distinct CDR3 sequences, approximately 25% being singletons. The germline V gene encodes CDR1 MGHRA and CDR2 YSYEKL. V lost 4 bases and J 1 base, leaving 10 bases between the germline ends. The length of the CDR3 is 14 residues. This clonotype was seen a few times. Per sample, at least 6 micrograms of total RNA were extracted. This sample also appeared in a second study, on T cells of mothers and their children. From that second work: The sample comes from nine or ten healthy Caucasian donors: mothers and children. Each mother yielded more than 8.5 million TCR beta CDR3 reads. Each child yielded around 2.9 million reads.

J is TRBJ2-5 and V is TRBV4-1, with D possibly matching TRBD2 (5 bases). The sample consisted of blood. The receptor comes from a boy younger than 18 in good health. The CDR3 loop reads CASSPAEPQETQYF. The DNA for the CDR3 is TGCGCCAGCAGCCCAGCGGAGCCCCAAGAGACCCAGTACTTC.